This T cell receptor (beta chain) is from a study of blood T cell repertoires in COVID-19. Whole-study context: From the United States, Italy and Spain came samples of acute and convalescent COVID-19. T cells, B-cell-depleted T cells, or PBMCs provided the cDNA or gDNA that served as material.

Study processing details: Scientists estimated how many nucleated cells there were by amplifying reference gene primers. Profiled with immunoSEQ multiplex PCR; TCRdb holds only in-frame clones, not every one. The V and J calls and clone size come from that table; D and trimming were worked out from the DNA. The profile shows 150,000 to 200,000 clones, about 85% of them singletons. Seattle's cohort entered during active infection and was followed longitudinally. The sequenced sample was peripheral blood. The clonotype was recovered from a man at least 80 years old with COVID-19, enrolled during active disease.

The CDR3 DNA reads TGTGCCAGCAGCGCGGGGACAGGACGGAACTATGGCTACACCTTC. Encoded protein: CASSAGTGRNYGYTF. The rearrangement uses TRBV5-8 and TRBJ1-2; 8 nucleotides line up with TRBD1. With V trimmed by 4 bases and J by 2 bases, 7 bases remained unmatched. The CDR3 runs to 15 residues. Germline V lookup: CDR1 SGHTS, CDR2 YDEGEE.